Only one count was recorded for the clone carrying this T cell receptor (beta chain). Its specificity is unknown. The data derive from a study of T cell responses to AZD1222 COVID-19 vaccine. Study-wide points: Females outnumbered males among donors, who were mostly white British; clonal diversity was possibly underestimated. In the spike-specific TCR repertoire, nearly half reportedly target unmutated variant regions.

Trimming took off 8 bases at V and 2 bases at J, with 13 bases between the two ends. Germline V lookup: CDR1 SNHLY, CDR2 FYNNEI. CDR3 length equals 13 residues. Profiling relied on immunoSEQ multiplex PCR, and the TCRdb table lists in-frame clones only, not all of them. The table lists 180,000 or so clones, under 95% of them singletons, with 1% to 1.5% in the top ten. Combined were second doses at about 4 or about 12 weeks. This chain links TRBV2 with TRBJ2-7; D gene ambiguous. This clonotype was sampled from an adult who received the AZD1222 COVID-19 vaccine. Sequencing was performed on peripheral blood, taken 28 days after the second AZD1222 dose. The CDR3 loop is CASLTGPPYEQYF. The CDR3 DNA follows: TGTGCCAGCCTAACCGGTCCCCCCTACGAGCAGTACTTC.